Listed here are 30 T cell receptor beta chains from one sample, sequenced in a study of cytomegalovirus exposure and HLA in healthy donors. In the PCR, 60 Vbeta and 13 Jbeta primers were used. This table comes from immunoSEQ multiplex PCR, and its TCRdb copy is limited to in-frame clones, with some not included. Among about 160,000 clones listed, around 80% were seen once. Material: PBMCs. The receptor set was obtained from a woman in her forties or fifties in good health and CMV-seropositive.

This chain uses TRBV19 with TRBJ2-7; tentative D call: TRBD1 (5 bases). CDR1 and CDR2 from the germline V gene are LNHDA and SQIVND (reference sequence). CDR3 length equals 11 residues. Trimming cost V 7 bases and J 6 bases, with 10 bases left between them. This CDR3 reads CASKGVGEQYF. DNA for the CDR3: TGTGCCAGTAAAGGGGTGGGCGAGCAGTACTTC.

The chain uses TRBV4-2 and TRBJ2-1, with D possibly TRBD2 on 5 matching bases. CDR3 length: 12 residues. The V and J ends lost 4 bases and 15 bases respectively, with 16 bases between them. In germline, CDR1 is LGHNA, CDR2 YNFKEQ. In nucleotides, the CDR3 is TGTGCCAGCAGCCCGCTGGGAGACAAGGTGTTCTTC. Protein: CASSPLGDKVFF.

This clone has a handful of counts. CDR3 protein: CASRSASGKVKNIQYF. The CDR3 DNA follows: TGTGCCAGCAGATCCGCTAGCGGGAAGGTTAAAAACATTCAGTACTTC. The gene calls are TRBV27 and TRBJ2-4, with TRBD2 matching 9 bases. Germline CDR1 reads MNHEY; CDR2 reads SMNVEV (reference sequence). The CDR3 runs 16 residues. Losses at the gene ends were 6 bases for V and 4 bases for J; bases not matched to a gene: 10.

The CDR3 nucleotides are TGTGCCAGCAGAACGAGGCGGGATCAGCCCCAGCATTTT. It yields the protein CASRTRRDQPQHF. The chain joins TRBV28 to TRBJ1-5; D gene ambiguous. Trimming removed 6 bases from V and 5 bases from J, with 11 bases in between. The CDR3 runs to 13 residues. Germline V gives CDR1 MDHEN, CDR2 SYDVKM.

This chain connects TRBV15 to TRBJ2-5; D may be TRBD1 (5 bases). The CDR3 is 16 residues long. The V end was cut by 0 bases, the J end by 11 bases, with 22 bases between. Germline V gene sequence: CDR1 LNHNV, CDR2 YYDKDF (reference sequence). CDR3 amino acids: CATSRDKAGPRAMQYF. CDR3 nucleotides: TGTGCCACCAGCAGAGATAAAGCAGGGCCCCGGGCGATGCAGTACTTC.

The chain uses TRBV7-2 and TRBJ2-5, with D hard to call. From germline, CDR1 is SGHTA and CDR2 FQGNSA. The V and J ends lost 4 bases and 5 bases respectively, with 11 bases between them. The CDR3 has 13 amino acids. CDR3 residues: CASSSSAAETQYF. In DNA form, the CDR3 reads TGTGCCAGCAGCTCGTCGGCAGCGGAGACCCAGTACTTC.

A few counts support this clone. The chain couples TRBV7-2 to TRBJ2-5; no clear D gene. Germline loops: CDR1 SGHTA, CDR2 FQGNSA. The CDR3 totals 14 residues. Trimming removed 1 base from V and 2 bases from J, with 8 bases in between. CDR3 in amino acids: CASSLVASQETQYF. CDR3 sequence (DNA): TGTGCCAGCAGCTTAGTAGCTTCTCAAGAGACCCAGTACTTC.

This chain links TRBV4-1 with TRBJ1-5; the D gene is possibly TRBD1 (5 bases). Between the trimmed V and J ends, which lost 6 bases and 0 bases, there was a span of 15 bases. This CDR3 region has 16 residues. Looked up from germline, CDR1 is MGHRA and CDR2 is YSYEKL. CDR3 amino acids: CASRSVRDGSNQPQHF. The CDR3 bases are TGCGCCAGCAGATCAGTCAGGGATGGTAGCAATCAGCCCCAGCATTTT.

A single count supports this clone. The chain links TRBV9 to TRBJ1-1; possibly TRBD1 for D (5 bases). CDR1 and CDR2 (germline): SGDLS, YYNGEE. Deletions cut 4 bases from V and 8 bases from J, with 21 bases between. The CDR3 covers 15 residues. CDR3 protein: CASSTTRTLKGEAFF. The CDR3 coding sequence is TGTGCCAGCAGCACCACCCGAACCCTCAAGGGGGAAGCTTTCTTT. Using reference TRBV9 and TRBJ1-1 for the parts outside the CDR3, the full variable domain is DSGVTQTPKHLITATGQRVTLRCSPRSGDLSVYWYQQSLDQGLQFLIQYYNGEERAKGNILERFSAQQFPDLHSELNLSSLELGDSALYFCASSTTRTLKGEAFFGQGTRLTVV.

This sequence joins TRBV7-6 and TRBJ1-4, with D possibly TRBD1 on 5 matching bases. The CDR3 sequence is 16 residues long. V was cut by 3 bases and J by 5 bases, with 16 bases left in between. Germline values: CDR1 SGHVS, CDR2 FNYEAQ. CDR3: CASSFEKGVINEKLFF. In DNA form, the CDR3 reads TGTGCCAGCAGCTTCGAAAAAGGGGTTATCAATGAAAAACTGTTTTTT.

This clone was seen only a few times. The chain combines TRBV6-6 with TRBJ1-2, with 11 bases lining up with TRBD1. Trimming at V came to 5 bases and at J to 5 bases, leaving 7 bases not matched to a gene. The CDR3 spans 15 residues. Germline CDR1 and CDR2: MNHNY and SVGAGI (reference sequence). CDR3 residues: CASSIGQGAAYGYTF. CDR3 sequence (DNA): TGTGCCAGCAGTATTGGACAGGGGGCTGCTTATGGCTACACCTTC.

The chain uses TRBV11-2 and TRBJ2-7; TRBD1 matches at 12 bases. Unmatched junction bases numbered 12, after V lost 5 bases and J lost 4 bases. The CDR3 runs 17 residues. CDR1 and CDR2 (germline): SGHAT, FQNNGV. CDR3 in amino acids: CASSRPWGQGAWYEQYF. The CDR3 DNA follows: TGTGCCAGCAGCCGCCCGTGGGGACAGGGGGCTTGGTACGAGCAGTACTTC.

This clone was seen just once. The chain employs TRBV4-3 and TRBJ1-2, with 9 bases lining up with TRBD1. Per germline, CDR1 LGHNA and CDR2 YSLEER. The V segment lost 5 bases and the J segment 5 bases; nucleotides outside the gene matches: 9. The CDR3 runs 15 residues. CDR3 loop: CASSSNRGREYGYTF. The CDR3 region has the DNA TGCGCCAGCAGCTCTAACAGGGGGCGCGAATATGGCTACACCTTC.

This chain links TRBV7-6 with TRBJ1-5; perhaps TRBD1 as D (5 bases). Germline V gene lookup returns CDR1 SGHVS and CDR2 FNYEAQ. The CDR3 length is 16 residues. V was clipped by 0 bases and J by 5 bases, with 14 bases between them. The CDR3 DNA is TGTGCCAGCAGCTTAGCGACTGGCGGAGGGGATCAGCCCCAGCATTTT. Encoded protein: CASSLATGGGDQPQHF. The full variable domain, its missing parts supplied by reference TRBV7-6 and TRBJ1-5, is GAGVSQSPRYKVTKRGQDVALRCDPISGHVSLYWYRQALGQGPEFLTYFNYEAQQDKSGLPNDRFSAERPEGSISTLTIQRTEQRDSAMYRCASSLATGGGDQPQHFGDGTRLSIL.

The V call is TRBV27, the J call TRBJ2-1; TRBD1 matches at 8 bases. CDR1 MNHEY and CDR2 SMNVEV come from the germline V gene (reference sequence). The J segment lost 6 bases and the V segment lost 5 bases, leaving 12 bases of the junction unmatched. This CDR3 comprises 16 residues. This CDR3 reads CASSRPRTGTINEQFF. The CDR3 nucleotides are TGTGCCAGCAGTCGCCCCCGGACAGGGACGATCAATGAGCAGTTCTTC.

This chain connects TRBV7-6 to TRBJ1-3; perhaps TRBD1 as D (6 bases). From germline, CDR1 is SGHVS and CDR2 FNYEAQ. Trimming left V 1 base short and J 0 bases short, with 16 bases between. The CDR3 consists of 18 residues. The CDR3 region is CASSLDEGDRSSGNTIYF. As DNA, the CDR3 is TGTGCCAGCAGCTTAGATGAGGGTGACAGGAGCTCTGGAAACACCATATATTTT.

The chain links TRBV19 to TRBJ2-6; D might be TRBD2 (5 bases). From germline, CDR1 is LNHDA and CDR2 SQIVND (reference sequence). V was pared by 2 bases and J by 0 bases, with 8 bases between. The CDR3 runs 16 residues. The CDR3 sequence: CASSIRGNSGANVLTF. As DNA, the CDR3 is TGTGCCAGTAGTATACGGGGAAACTCTGGGGCCAACGTCCTGACTTTC.

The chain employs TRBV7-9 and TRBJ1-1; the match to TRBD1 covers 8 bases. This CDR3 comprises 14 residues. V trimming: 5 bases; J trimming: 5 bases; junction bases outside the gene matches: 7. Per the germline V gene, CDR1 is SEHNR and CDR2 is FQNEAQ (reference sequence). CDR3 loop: CASSHQGARTEAFF. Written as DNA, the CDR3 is TGTGCCAGCAGCCACCAGGGGGCTCGGACTGAAGCTTTCTTT.

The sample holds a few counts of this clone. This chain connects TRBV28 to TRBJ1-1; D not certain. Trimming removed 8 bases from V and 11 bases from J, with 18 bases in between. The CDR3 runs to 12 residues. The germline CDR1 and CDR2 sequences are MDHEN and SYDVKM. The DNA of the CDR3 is TGTGCCAGCCAGTTTCTCTCAGGATCTGCTTTCTTT. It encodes CASQFLSGSAFF. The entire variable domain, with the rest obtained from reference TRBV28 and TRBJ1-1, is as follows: DVKVTQSSRYLVKRTGEKVFLECVQDMDHENMFWYRQDPGLGLRLIYFSYDVKMKEKGDIPEGYSVSREKKERFSLILESASTNQTSMYLCASQFLSGSAFFGQGTRLTVV.

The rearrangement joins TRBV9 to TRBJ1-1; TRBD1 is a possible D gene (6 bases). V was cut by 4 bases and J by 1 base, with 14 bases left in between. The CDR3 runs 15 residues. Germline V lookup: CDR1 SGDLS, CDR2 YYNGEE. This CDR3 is CASSRGGGGNTEAFF. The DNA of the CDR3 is TGTGCCAGCAGCCGTGGCGGGGGCGGGAACACTGAAGCTTTCTTT.

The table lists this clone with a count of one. For the CDR3, the DNA is TGTGCCAGCTCACTGCGACAAGGGAGTGCTCAGCCCCAGCATTTT. Its protein is CASSLRQGSAQPQHF. The chain recombines TRBV18 with TRBJ1-5; D remains unclear. CDR1 and CDR2 (germline): KGHSH, LQKENI. Trimming removed 4 bases from V and 6 bases from J, with 16 bases in between. This CDR3 spans 15 amino acids.

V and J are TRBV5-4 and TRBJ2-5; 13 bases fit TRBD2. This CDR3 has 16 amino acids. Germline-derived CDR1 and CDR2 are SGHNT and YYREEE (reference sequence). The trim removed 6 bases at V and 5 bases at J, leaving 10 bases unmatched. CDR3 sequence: CASNPPGLAGAETQYF. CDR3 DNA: TGTGCCAGCAACCCCCCTGGACTAGCGGGAGCGGAGACCCAGTACTTC.

Here the CDR3 DNA reads TGTGCCAGCAGCGTCCCGGGGAGGAGAGCTTTCTTT. Translated: CASSVPGRRAFF. This chain links TRBV9 with TRBJ1-1; D uncertain. This CDR3 contains 12 residues. CDR1 and CDR2 (germline): SGDLS, YYNGEE. V lost 2 bases and J 10 bases, leaving 12 bases between the germline ends.

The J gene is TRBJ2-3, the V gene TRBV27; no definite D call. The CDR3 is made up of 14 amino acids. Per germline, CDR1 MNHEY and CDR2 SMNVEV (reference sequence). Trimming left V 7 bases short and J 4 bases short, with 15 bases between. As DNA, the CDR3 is TGTGCCAGCACTACCCAAACGGTACCAGATACGCAGTATTTT. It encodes CASTTQTVPDTQYF.

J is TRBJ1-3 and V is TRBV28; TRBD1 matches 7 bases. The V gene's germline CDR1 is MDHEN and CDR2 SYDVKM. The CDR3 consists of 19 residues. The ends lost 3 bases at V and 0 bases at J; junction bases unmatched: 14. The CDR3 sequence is CASSFLGGSIFVSGNTIYF. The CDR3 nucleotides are TGTGCCAGCAGTTTCCTAGGGGGCTCAATCTTCGTCTCTGGAAACACCATATATTTT.

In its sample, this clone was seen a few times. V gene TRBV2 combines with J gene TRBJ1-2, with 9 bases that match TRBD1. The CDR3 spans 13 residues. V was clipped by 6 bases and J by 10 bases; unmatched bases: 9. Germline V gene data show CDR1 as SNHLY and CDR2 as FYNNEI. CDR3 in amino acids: CASRPSGQGDYTF. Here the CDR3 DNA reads TGTGCCAGCAGGCCCTCGGGACAGGGCGACTACACCTTC.

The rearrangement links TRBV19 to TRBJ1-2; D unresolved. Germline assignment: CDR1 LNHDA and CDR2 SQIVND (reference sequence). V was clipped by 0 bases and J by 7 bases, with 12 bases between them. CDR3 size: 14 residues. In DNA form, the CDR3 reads TGTGCCAGTAGTATAGATCCCAGGATGGGTGGCTACACCTTC. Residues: CASSIDPRMGGYTF.

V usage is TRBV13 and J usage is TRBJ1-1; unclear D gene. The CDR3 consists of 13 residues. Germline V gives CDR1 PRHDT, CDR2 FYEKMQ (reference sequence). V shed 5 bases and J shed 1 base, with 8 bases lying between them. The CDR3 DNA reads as TGTGCCAGCAGCCCCAGACAGAACACTGAAGCTTTCTTT. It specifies CASSPRQNTEAFF.

The CDR3: CASSIMRGKNEQFF. In nucleotides, the CDR3 is TGTGCCAGTAGTATAATGCGGGGCAAGAATGAGCAGTTCTTC. The chain recombines TRBV19 with TRBJ2-1, with TRBD2 as a possible D gene (6 bases). Germline lookup yields CDR1 LNHDA and CDR2 SQIVND (reference sequence). The length of the CDR3 is 14 residues. Trimming shortened V by 2 bases and J by 7 bases, and 12 bases separated the two germline ends.

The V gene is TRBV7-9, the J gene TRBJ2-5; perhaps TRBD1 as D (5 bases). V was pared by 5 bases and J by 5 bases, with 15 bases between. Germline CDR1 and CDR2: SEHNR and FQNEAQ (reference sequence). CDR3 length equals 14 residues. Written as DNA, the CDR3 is TGTGCCAGCAGCCCCCAGGGCTCTCGTGAGACCCAGTACTTC. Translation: CASSPQGSRETQYF.